These 22 T cell receptor beta chains were all obtained from the same sample, sequenced in a study of cytomegalovirus exposure and HLA in healthy donors. The PCR employed 60 Vbeta primers together with 13 Jbeta primers. Using immunoSEQ multiplex PCR, the repertoire was profiled, and TCRdb retains in-frame clones only, with some absent. The listing records around 100,000 clones. The sample comprised PBMCs. The origin of the receptors is a man in his fifties or sixties in good health and CMV-seronegative.

This chain uses TRBV30 with TRBJ2-5; TRBD2 matches 8 bases. Germline V lookup: CDR1 GTSNPN, CDR2 SVGIG (reference sequence). This CDR3 has 17 residues. The trim removed 0 bases at V and 4 bases at J, leaving 13 bases unmatched. As DNA, the CDR3 is TGTGCCTGGAGTGTGCCCCGGGGGGGCAGGCTCGGAGAGACCCAGTACTTC. It yields the protein CAWSVPRGGRLGETQYF.

The chain couples TRBV28 to TRBJ2-3, with D hard to call. V gave up 5 bases and J gave up 5 bases, with 14 bases separating them. The CDR3 is 14 amino acids. Looked up from germline, CDR1 is MDHEN and CDR2 is SYDVKM. The CDR3 DNA reads TGTGCCAGCAGTCTCCCCAGTCCGGGAGATACGCAGTATTTT. The encoded protein is CASSLPSPGDTQYF.

The chain employs TRBV18 and TRBJ1-4, with 9 bases aligning to TRBD1. Germline values: CDR1 KGHSH, CDR2 LQKENI. This CDR3 has 17 residues. J gave up 8 bases and V 0 bases, and 10 bases lay outside the gene matches. The CDR3 nucleotides are TGTGCCAGCTCACCACCGAGGGGGGGACAGGGCGGCGAAAAACTGTTTTTT. Protein: CASSPPRGGQGGEKLFF.

The V and J genes are TRBV5-1 and TRBJ1-1, with 8 bases aligning to TRBD1. Per germline, CDR1 SGHRS and CDR2 YFSETQ. This CDR3 comprises 15 residues. Trimming cost V 3 bases and J 1 base; bases outside gene matches: 5. CDR3 bases: TGCGCCAGCAGCTCGACAGGGGACTCGAACACTGAAGCTTTCTTT. Protein sequence: CASSSTGDSNTEAFF.

V gene TRBV10-3 combines with J gene TRBJ1-6; D not certain. The germline V gene encodes CDR1 ENHRY and CDR2 SYGVKD. This CDR3 is built from 14 residues. The V gene lost 3 bases and the J gene lost 7 bases, with 10 bases spanning the gap. Here the CDR3 DNA reads TGTGCCATCAGTGACCCCCCTAGGAATTCACCCCTCCACTTT. This translates into CAISDPPRNSPLHF.

This chain joins TRBV11-3 and TRBJ2-7; 8 bases fit TRBD1. There are 15 residues in the CDR3. CDR1 is SGHNT, CDR2 YENEEA, per germline. With V trimmed by 5 bases and J by 2 bases, 8 bases remained unmatched. The CDR3 DNA reads TGTGCCAGCAGCAAATGGGGACAGGAGGCCTACGAGCAGTACTTC. It translates to CASSKWGQEAYEQYF.

The chain has TRBV7-2 and TRBJ2-7; the D gene is possibly TRBD2 (6 bases). Germline CDR1 is SGHTA and CDR2 is FQGNSA. The ends were cut back, 5 bases at V and 6 bases at J, with 20 bases in the middle. The CDR3 contains 15 residues. CDR3 residues: CASSPRRDRRAEQYF. The CDR3 region has the DNA TGTGCCAGCAGCCCTCGGAGAGATAGGAGGGCCGAGCAGTACTTC.

The V gene is TRBV19, the J gene TRBJ1-2; 9 bases agree with TRBD1. The CDR3 consists of 15 residues. J gave up 6 bases and V 0 bases, and 5 bases lay outside the gene matches. CDR1 and CDR2 (germline): LNHDA, SQIVND (reference sequence). The CDR3 spells CASSIDRWDRDGYTF. CDR3 nucleotide sequence: TGTGCCAGTAGTATAGATCGGTGGGACAGGGATGGCTACACCTTC.

The chain has TRBV15 and TRBJ1-1; D ambiguous. Germline CDR1 LNHNV, CDR2 YYDKDF (reference sequence). The V end was cut by 0 bases, the J end by 5 bases, with 22 bases between. This CDR3 comprises 18 residues. CDR3 region: CATSRDSGGYWEYTEAFF. The CDR3 nucleotides are TGTGCCACCAGCAGAGATTCAGGAGGGTATTGGGAATATACTGAAGCTTTCTTT.

V is TRBV4-3 and J is TRBJ1-5; D gene unclear. Germline lookup yields CDR1 LGHNA and CDR2 YSLEER. The CDR3 is made up of 18 amino acids. The V gene lost 0 bases and the J gene lost 4 bases, with 19 bases spanning the gap. CDR3 bases: TGCGCCAGCAGCCAAGAGTTTTCGGGGAGCGGTGGTAATCAGCCCCAGCATTTT. Amino acid sequence: CASSQEFSGSGGNQPQHF.

The rearrangement links TRBV7-2 to TRBJ2-2; TRBD1 matches 8 bases. The V and J ends lost 5 bases and 1 base, in that order; junction bases with no gene match: 6. The CDR3 totals 16 residues. Germline CDR1 reads SGHTA; CDR2 reads FQGNSA. The CDR3 is CASSPPGTGNTGELFF. CDR3 DNA: TGTGCCAGCAGCCCGCCCGGGACAGGGAACACCGGGGAGCTGTTTTTT.

The chain combines TRBV6-6 with TRBJ1-5, with 7 bases fitting TRBD1. The length of the CDR3 is 16 residues. Germline loops: CDR1 MNHNY, CDR2 SVGAGI (reference sequence). J gave up 4 bases and V 4 bases, and 10 bases lay outside the gene matches. The CDR3 reads CASSSLSRGWNQPQHF. DNA of the CDR3: TGTGCCAGCAGTTCCCTTAGCAGGGGGTGGAATCAGCCCCAGCATTTT.

The DNA of the CDR3 is TGTGCCAGCAGCCCGACAGGGGGCGGTCGGGATGAGCAGTTCTTC. It specifies CASSPTGGGRDEQFF. The rearrangement joins TRBV6-6 to TRBJ2-1, with 10 bases that match TRBD1. V dropped 6 bases and J dropped 8; count of bases not matched to a gene: 10. Germline V gene lookup returns CDR1 MNHNY and CDR2 SVGAGI (reference sequence). There are 15 residues in the CDR3.

The chain joins TRBV5-4 to TRBJ1-6; the D gene is possibly TRBD1 (5 bases). The CDR3 loop spans 16 amino acids. V dropped 5 bases and J dropped 9 bases, with 21 bases sitting between them. Germline-derived CDR1 and CDR2 are SGHNT and YYREEE (reference sequence). The DNA of the CDR3 is TGTGCCAGCAGTCCGGCCGAGGCAGGGAAGGGTTCACCCCTCCACTTT. It specifies CASSPAEAGKGSPLHF.

J is TRBJ1-2 and V is TRBV11-2, with 8 nucleotides matching TRBD1. From germline, CDR1 is SGHAT and CDR2 FQNNGV. With V trimmed by 6 bases and J by 2 bases, 8 bases remained unmatched. The CDR3 consists of 15 residues. CDR3 DNA: TGTGCCAGCAGGTTCCAGGGGGCGCGAAACTATGGCTACACCTTC. Amino acid sequence: CASRFQGARNYGYTF. The variable domain in full, completed from reference TRBV11-2 and TRBJ1-2, reads EAGVAQSPRYKIIEKRQSVAFWCNPISGHATLYWYQQILGQGPKLLIQFQNNGVVDDSQLPKDRFSAERLKGVDSTLKIQPAKLEDSAVYLCASRFQGARNYGYTFGSGTRLTVV.

CDR3 DNA: TGTGCCAGCAGCTTTTTCCCGGGACAGGGGATAGATACGCAGTATTTT. Its protein is CASSFFPGQGIDTQYF. The chain is built from TRBV5-6 and TRBJ2-3; the match to TRBD1 covers 10 bases. Germline V gives CDR1 SGHDT, CDR2 YYEEEE. The CDR3 totals 16 residues. J was trimmed by 5 bases and V by 2 bases; bases with no gene match: 8.

The chain is built from TRBV6-1 and TRBJ1-2; tentative D call: TRBD1 (6 bases). This CDR3 is built from 14 residues. V gave up 6 bases and J gave up 2 bases, with 13 bases separating them. In germline, CDR1 is MNHNS, CDR2 SASEGT. The CDR3 nucleotides are TGTGCCAGCAGCGGGGGGGACAACAACTATGGCTACACCTTC. It specifies CASSGGDNNYGYTF.

This chain connects TRBV6-5 to TRBJ1-5, with D tentatively TRBD1 (6 bases). CDR1 is MNHEY and CDR2 is SVGAGI in the germline V gene. V was clipped by 2 bases and J by 1 base, with 6 bases between them. CDR3 length equals 14 residues. CDR3 bases: TGTGCCAGCAGTTACAGGGGGAGCAATCAGCCCCAGCATTTT. It specifies CASSYRGSNQPQHF.

The rearrangement joins TRBV2 to TRBJ2-7, with 11 bases identical to TRBD1. CDR3 length: 13 amino acids. CDR1 SNHLY and CDR2 FYNNEI come from the germline V gene. With V trimmed by 6 bases and J by 2 bases, 0 bases remained unmatched. The CDR3 DNA reads TGTGCCAGCAGGGGACAGGGGGCCTACGAGCAGTACTTC. As protein: CASRGQGAYEQYF. Combining the CDR3 with reference TRBV2 and TRBJ2-7 gives the whole variable domain EPEVTQTPSHQVTQMGQEVILRCVPISNHLYFYWYRQILGQKVEFLVSFYNNEISEKSEIFDDQFSVERPDGSNFTLKIRSTKLEDSAMYFCASRGQGAYEQYFGPGTRLTVT.

Worth noting for this clone: Other DNA variants within this sample encode the same CDR3. This sequence joins TRBV6-5 and TRBJ2-7; the match to TRBD2 covers 8 bases. The CDR3 has 14 residues. Trimming took 2 bases from V and 2 from J; bases not matched to a gene: 2. Germline V gives CDR1 MNHEY, CDR2 SVGAGI. The CDR3 sequence: CASSYSGGPYEQYF. Here the CDR3 DNA reads TGTGCCAGCAGTTACAGCGGGGGCCCCTACGAGCAGTACTTC.

This chain connects TRBV4-1 to TRBJ2-7, with TRBD2 matching over 11 bases. In germline, CDR1 is MGHRA, CDR2 YSYEKL. This CDR3 comprises 16 residues. With V trimmed by 5 bases and J by 0 bases, 6 bases remained unmatched. The CDR3 region is CASSNLGLADSYEQYF. The CDR3 DNA follows: TGCGCCAGCAGCAACTTGGGACTAGCGGACTCCTACGAGCAGTACTTC.

This chain connects TRBV5-6 to TRBJ1-3; D might be TRBD1 (5 bases). The CDR3 spans 16 residues. In germline, CDR1 is SGHDT, CDR2 YYEEEE. With 3 bases removed from V and 4 bases from J, the gap between germline ends came to 17 bases. In DNA form, the CDR3 reads TGTGCCAGCAGCTCAGGGATATTGGGCTCCGGAAACACCATATATTTT. This gives the protein CASSSGILGSGNTIYF. Looking up the rest from reference TRBV5-6 and TRBJ1-3 gives the full variable domain: DAGVTQSPTHLIKTRGQQVTLRCSPKSGHDTVSWYQQALGQGPQFIFQYYEEEERQRGNFPDRFSGHQFPNYSSELNVNALLLGDSALYLCASSSGILGSGNTIYFGEGSWLTVV.